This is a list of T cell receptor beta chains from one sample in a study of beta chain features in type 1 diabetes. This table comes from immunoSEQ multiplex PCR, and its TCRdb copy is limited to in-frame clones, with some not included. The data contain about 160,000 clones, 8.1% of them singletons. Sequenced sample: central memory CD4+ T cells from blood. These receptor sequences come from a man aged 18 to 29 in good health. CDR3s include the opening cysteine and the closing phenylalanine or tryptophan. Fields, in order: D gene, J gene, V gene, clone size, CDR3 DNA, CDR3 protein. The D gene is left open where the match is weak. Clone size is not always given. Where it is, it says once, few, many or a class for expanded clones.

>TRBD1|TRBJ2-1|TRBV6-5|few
TGTGCCAGCAGTCCAACCCGGACAGGAGACAATGAACAGTTCTTC
CASSPTRTGDNEQFF
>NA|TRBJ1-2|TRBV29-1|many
TGCAGCGTTGCAGGGGAAGGCTACACCTTC
CSVAGEGYTF
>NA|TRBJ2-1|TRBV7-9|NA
TGTGCCACCCCCGACAGCAATGAGCAGTTCTTC
CATPDSNEQFF
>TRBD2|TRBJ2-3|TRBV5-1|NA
TGCGCCAGCAGCTCTAGCGGGAGGGCCGTGGATACGCAGTATTTT
CASSSSGRAVDTQYF
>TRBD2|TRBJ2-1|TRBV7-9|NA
TGTGCCAGCAGCGCGGGACTAGCTGTTACCTACAATGAGCAGTTCTTC
CASSAGLAVTYNEQFF
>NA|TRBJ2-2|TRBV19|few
TGTGCCAGTAGCCCCTTCGGTAGCACCGGGGAGCTGTTTTTT
CASSPFGSTGELFF
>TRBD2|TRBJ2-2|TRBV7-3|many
TGTGCCAGCAGCTCGGGACTAGCGAGCACCGGGGAGCTGTTTTTT
CASSSGLASTGELFF
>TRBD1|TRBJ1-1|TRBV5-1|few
TGCGCCAGCAATGGACAGGGTGGCACTGAAGCTTTCTTT
CASNGQGGTEAFF
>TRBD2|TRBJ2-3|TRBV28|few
TGTGCCAGCAGCCCAAGGGAAGGGCGGGGGGTTGGAGATACGCAGTATTTT
CASSPREGRGVGDTQYF
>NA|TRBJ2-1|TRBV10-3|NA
TGTGCCATCAGTGATTTCAACTACAATGAGCAGTTCTTC
CAISDFNYNEQFF
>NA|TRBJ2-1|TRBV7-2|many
TGTGCCAGCAGCCTTAGCGGAAATGAGCAGTTCTTC
CASSLSGNEQFF
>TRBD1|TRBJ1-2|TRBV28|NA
TGTGCCAGCAGCGCCATTCGAACAGGGGTCTGGGGCTACACCTTC
CASSAIRTGVWGYTF
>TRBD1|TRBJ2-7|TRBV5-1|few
TGCGCCAGCAGCACCGGGACAGGGACCGAGCAGTACTTC
CASSTGTGTEQYF
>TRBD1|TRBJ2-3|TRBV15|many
TGTGCCACCAGCAGAGATAAGTGGGACAGAAGCACAGATACGCAGTATTTT
CATSRDKWDRSTDTQYF
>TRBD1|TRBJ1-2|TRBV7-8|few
TGTGCCAGCAGCTTAACAGGGGACTATGGCTACACCTTC
CASSLTGDYGYTF
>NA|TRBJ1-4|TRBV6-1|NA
TGTGCCAGCAGTGATAGGTGGGGCAGAGGAAATGAAAAACTGTTTTTT
CASSDRWGRGNEKLFF
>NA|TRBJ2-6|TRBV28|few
TGTGCCAGCAGACCTGCAGGGCAGGACTACTCTGGGGCCAACGTCCTGACTTTC
CASRPAGQDYSGANVLTF
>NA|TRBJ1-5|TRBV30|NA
TGTGCCTGGACCGGGGGGGACGGACAGCCCCAGCATTTT
CAWTGGDGQPQHF
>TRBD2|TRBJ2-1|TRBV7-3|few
TGTGCCAGCAGCGTACAGCGGGGAAATGAGCAGTTCTTC
CASSVQRGNEQFF
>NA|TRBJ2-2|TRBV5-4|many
TGTGCCAGCAGCTTGGACAGCACCGGGGAGCTGTTTTTT
CASSLDSTGELFF
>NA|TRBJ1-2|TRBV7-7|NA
TGTGCCAGCAGCCCCCGGAGGGCTTACACCTTC
CASSPRRAYTF
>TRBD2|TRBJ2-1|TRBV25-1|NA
TGTGCCAGCAGTGATACTAGCGGGACGAGCTCCTACAATGAGCAGTTCTTC
CASSDTSGTSSYNEQFF
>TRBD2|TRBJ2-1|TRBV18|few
TGTGCCAGCTCACCACTCGGGACTAGCGGGAAAAATGAGCAGTTCTTC
CASSPLGTSGKNEQFF
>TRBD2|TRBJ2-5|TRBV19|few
TGTGCCAGTAGTATTCAAGCGGGGGAGACCCAGTACTTC
CASSIQAGETQYF
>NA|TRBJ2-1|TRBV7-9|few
TGTGCCAGCAGCTTAGGTATTTTGAAGCGGTCAAGCTCCTACAATGAGCAGTTCTTC
CASSLGILKRSSSYNEQFF
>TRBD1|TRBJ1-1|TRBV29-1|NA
TGCAGCGTGGCCACAGGGGGCGTTGCCACTGAAGCTTTCTTT
CSVATGGVATEAFF
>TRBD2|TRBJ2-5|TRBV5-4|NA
TGTGCCAGCAGTCCTAGCGGGAGTTGGGAAGAGACCCAGTACTTC
CASSPSGSWEETQYF
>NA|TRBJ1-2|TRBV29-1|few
TGCAGCGTTTTTGACACCTATGGCTACACCTTC
CSVFDTYGYTF
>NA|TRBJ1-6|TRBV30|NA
TGTGCCTGGTCCAACCTCCTGGGGAGCTCCTATAATTCACCCCTCCACTTT
CAWSNLLGSSYNSPLHF
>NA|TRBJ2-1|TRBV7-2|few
TGTGCCAGCAGGGGCGGGGAATGGGGTGAGCAGTTCTTC
CASRGGEWGEQFF
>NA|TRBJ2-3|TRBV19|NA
TGTGCCAGTAGTATAGATACGGGGACAGATACGCAGTATTTT
CASSIDTGTDTQYF
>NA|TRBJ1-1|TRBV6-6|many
TGTGCCAGCAGTGACAACAGGGTGGCTTTCTTT
CASSDNRVAFF
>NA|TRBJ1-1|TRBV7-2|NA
TGTGCCAGCAGCCCTGAATGGGGGGGGAACACTGAAGCTTTCTTT
CASSPEWGGNTEAFF